This T cell receptor (beta chain) was profiled in a study of T cell responses to AZD1222 COVID-19 vaccine. Study-level points and caveats: Donor demographics were predominantly white British with a female majority; clonal diversity may be underestimated. Seropositive AZD1222 recipients at baseline numbered only five or six.

The V gene lost 2 bases and the J gene lost 2 bases, with 6 bases spanning the gap. CDR3 length equals 13 residues. CDR1 and CDR2 (germline): MDHEN, SYDVKM. Produced via immunoSEQ multiplex PCR; TCRdb's table is partial and in-frame only. The sample includes about 160,000 clones, less than 95% of them seen just once. Comments on this clone: The antigen is undetermined.

The sequences come from peripheral blood, collected on day 0 of AZD1222 vaccination. The rearrangement joins TRBV28 to TRBJ1-2; no clear D gene. The source of this sequence is an adult in good health. CDR3 protein: CASSLRENYGYTF. The DNA of the CDR3 is TGTGCCAGCAGTTTAAGGGAGAACTATGGCTACACCTTC.